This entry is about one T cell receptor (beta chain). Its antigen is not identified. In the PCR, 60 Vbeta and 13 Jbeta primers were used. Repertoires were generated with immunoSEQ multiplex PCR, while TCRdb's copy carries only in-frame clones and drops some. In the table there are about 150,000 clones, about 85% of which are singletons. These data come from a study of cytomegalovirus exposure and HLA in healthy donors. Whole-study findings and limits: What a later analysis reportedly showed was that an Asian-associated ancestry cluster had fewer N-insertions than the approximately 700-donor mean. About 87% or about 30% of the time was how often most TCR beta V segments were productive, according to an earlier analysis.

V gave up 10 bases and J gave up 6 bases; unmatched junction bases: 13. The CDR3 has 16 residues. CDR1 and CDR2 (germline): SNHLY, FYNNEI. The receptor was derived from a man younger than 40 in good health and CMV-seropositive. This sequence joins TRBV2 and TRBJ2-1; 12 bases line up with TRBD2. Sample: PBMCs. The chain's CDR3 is CATPGASGRALNEQFF. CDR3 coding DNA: TGTGCCACCCCTGGGGCTAGCGGGAGGGCCCTCAATGAGCAGTTCTTC.